This T cell receptor beta chain stems from a study of blood T cell repertoires in COVID-19. Overall study context: Some COVID-19 samples were acute and others convalescent; all came from the United States, Italy and Spain. Sources were T cells, B-cell-depleted T cells, or PBMCs; the material itself was cDNA or gDNA.

V was trimmed by 11 bases and J by 5 bases, leaving 16 bases between them. Per the germline V gene, CDR1 is MNHEY and CDR2 is SMNVEV (reference sequence). This CDR3 contains 12 residues. In the original workflow: Amplification of reference gene primers was used by the study to estimate nucleated cell counts. Clones were sequenced by immunoSEQ multiplex PCR, and TCRdb holds only the in-frame ones, with some missing. V and J calls plus clone size are reproduced from that table; the DNA served to infer D and trimming. The repertoire holds some 330,000 clones, with roughly 91% as singletons. Seattle's enrolled individuals joined amid active infection and were then monitored longitudinally.

The rearrangement uses TRBV27 and TRBJ2-7; a possible D gene is TRBD2 (6 bases). The sequencing sample was made of peripheral blood. The origin of this receptor is a woman in her 30s with COVID-19, enrolled during active disease. The CDR3 loop reads CAFGGGFHEQYF. The CDR3, as DNA: TGTGCCTTCGGTGGGGGGTTCCACGAGCAGTACTTC.